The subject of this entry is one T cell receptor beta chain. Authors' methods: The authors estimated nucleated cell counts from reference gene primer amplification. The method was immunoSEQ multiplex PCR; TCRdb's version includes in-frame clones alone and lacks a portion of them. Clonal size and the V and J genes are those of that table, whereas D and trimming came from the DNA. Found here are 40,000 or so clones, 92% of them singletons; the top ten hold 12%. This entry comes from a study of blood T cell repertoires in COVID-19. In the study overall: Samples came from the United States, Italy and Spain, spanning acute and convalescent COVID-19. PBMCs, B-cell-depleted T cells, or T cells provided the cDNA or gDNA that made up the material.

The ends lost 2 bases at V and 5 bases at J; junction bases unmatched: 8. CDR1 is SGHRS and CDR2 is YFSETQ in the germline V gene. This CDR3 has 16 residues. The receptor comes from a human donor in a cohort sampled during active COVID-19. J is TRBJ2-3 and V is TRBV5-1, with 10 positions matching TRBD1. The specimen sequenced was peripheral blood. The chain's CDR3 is CASSLLDRGFRDTQYF. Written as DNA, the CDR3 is TGCGCCAGCAGCTTACTGGACAGGGGGTTTCGAGATACGCAGTATTTT.